These 17 T cell receptor beta chains were sequenced from one sample in a study of post-analysis software for immune sequencing data. For these TCRs, the target antigens are not known. Unique molecular identifiers tagged the TCR beta cDNA libraries. TCRdb ran MiXCR on the PCR reads and lists one entry per CDR3 protein. The sample has roughly 600,000 distinct CDR3 sequences, 44% seen once. Points from the study as a whole: TRBV5-6, TRBV5-1 and TRBV20-1 belonged to a set of roughly 5 TRBV segments that were more frequent in patients than controls.

Sequencing was performed on blood. The receptors were gathered from a girl aged 10-17 years with multiple sclerosis.

V and J are TRBV7-6 and TRBJ2-3; D tentatively reads TRBD1 or TRBD2 (6 bases each). Germline V gene data show CDR1 as SGHVS and CDR2 as FNYEAQ. Trimming pared 1 base from V and 6 bases from J, leaving 11 bases between. This CDR3 region has 14 residues. As DNA, the CDR3 is TGTGCCAGCAGCTTAGAGCCGGGGGCGGATACGCAGTATTTT. It encodes CASSLEPGADTQYF.

V gene TRBV9 combines with J gene TRBJ1-2; 7 bases line up with TRBD1. The germline CDR1 and CDR2 sequences are SGDLS and YYNGEE. V dropped 3 bases and J dropped 2; count of bases not matched to a gene: 4. The CDR3 sequence is 14 residues long. The chain's CDR3 is CASSATGRNYGYTF. The CDR3, as DNA: TGTGCCAGCAGCGCGACAGGGCGGAACTATGGCTACACCTTC. Supplemented by reference TRBV9 and TRBJ1-2, the full variable domain reads DSGVTQTPKHLITATGQRVTLRCSPRSGDLSVYWYQQSLDQGLQFLIQYYNGEERAKGNILERFSAQQFPDLHSELNLSSLELGDSALYFCASSATGRNYGYTFGSGTRLTVV.

The V and J genes are TRBV29-1 and TRBJ2-1; D is undetermined. Trimming shortened V by 8 bases and J by 0 bases, and 14 bases separated the two germline ends. The CDR3 spans 14 residues. The germline V gene has CDR1 SQVTM and CDR2 ANQGSEA. CDR3 sequence: CSSLSKGSYNEQFF. The DNA of the CDR3 is TGCAGCTCCCTCTCGAAGGGCTCCTACAATGAGCAGTTCTTC.

This chain joins TRBV5-1 and TRBJ2-5, with TRBD2 matching over 12 bases. CDR3 length: 16 amino acids. V was pared by 4 bases and J by 2 bases, with 6 bases of the junction left unmatched. In germline, CDR1 is SGHRS, CDR2 YFSETQ. The CDR3 is CASSLILAGGQETQYF. CDR3 sequence (DNA): TGCGCCAGCAGCCTAATCCTAGCGGGGGGGCAAGAGACCCAGTACTTC.

This chain uses TRBV7-8 with TRBJ2-7; D could derive from TRBD1 or TRBD2 (7 bases each). CDR1 and CDR2 from the germline V gene are SGHVS and FQNEAQ. V gave up 5 bases and J gave up 4 bases, with 18 bases separating them. CDR3 length equals 15 residues. This chain's CDR3 is CASSIETGRGYEQYF. As DNA, the CDR3 is TGTGCCAGCAGCATTGAGACAGGGAGGGGTTACGAGCAGTACTTC.

This clonotype has more than one count but fewer than ten. V gene TRBV27 combines with J gene TRBJ2-3; 15 nucleotides match TRBD2. J gave up 6 bases and V 3 bases, and 1 base lay outside the gene matches. Germline CDR1 and CDR2: MNHEY and SMNVEV (reference sequence). This CDR3 has 15 residues. CDR3 residues: CASSLGLAGGDTQYF. CDR3 DNA: TGTGCCAGCAGTTTGGGACTAGCGGGAGGCGATACGCAGTATTTT.

This chain links TRBV11-2 with TRBJ2-5; D remains ambiguous. CDR1 and CDR2 (germline): SGHAT, FQNNGV. V was shortened by 3 bases and J by 5 bases, with 25 bases between the two germline ends. The CDR3 spans 18 residues. DNA for the CDR3: TGTGCCAGCAGCTTCAGAGGCGTAGGACGGAACCCTCCGGAGACCCAGTACTTC. Translated, it gives CASSFRGVGRNPPETQYF. The full variable domain, rest sourced from reference TRBV11-2 and TRBJ2-5, is EAGVAQSPRYKIIEKRQSVAFWCNPISGHATLYWYQQILGQGPKLLIQFQNNGVVDDSQLPKDRFSAERLKGVDSTLKIQPAKLEDSAVYLCASSFRGVGRNPPETQYFGPGTRLLVL.

This clonotype was seen a few times. The chain employs TRBV7-2 and TRBJ2-3; 11 bases align to TRBD2. CDR3 length: 15 residues. CDR1 and CDR2 from the germline V gene are SGHTA and FQGNSA. The junction had 4 bases not matched to a gene; V was cut back by 7 bases and J by 1 base. The CDR3 DNA sequence: TGTGCCAGCACGCTACTAGCGGGGGGCACAGATACGCAGTATTTT. It codes for CASTLLAGGTDTQYF.

The chain links TRBV20-1 to TRBJ1-5; D is ambiguous. CDR1 and CDR2 from the germline V gene are DFQATT and SNEGSKA (reference sequence). The CDR3 covers 17 residues. V lost 5 bases, J lost 4 bases, and 24 bases lay in between. The DNA of the CDR3 is TGCAGTGCTGCTGATGCAGGCGCCGCTTCTTTGAATCAGCCCCAGCATTTT. Translation: CSAADAGAASLNQPQHF.

In this sample, this clonotype turned up a few times. The V and J genes are TRBV3-1 and TRBJ2-7; TRBD1 or TRBD2 may be the D gene (6 bases each). The V end was cut by 1 base, the J end by 1 base, with 11 bases between. Germline V gives CDR1 LGHDT, CDR2 YNNKEL (reference sequence). The CDR3 covers 15 residues. Here the CDR3 reads CASSQGRGRSYEQYF. The DNA of the CDR3 is TGTGCCAGCAGCCAAGGTCGGGGGCGGTCCTACGAGCAGTACTTC.

The chain links TRBV20-1 to TRBJ2-5, with D perhaps assigned TRBD1 or TRBD2 (5 bases each). This CDR3 contains 13 residues. V was pared by 5 bases and J by 3 bases, with 13 bases between. The germline V gene has CDR1 DFQATT and CDR2 SNEGSKA (reference sequence). In DNA, the CDR3 is TGCAGTGCTGGGGGACGGCGGGAAGAGACCCAGTACTTC. Translation: CSAGGRREETQYF.

The V and J genes are TRBV5-1 and TRBJ1-1, with no clear D. This CDR3 spans 13 amino acids. The V end was cut by 6 bases, the J end by 1 base, with 10 bases between. Germline loops: CDR1 SGHRS, CDR2 YFSETQ. CDR3 region: CASTRMGNTEAFF. CDR3 bases: TGCGCCAGCACCCGCATGGGGAACACTGAAGCTTTCTTT.

This clonotype appeared a few times. The gene calls are TRBV7-9 and TRBJ2-1; TRBD2 matches 7 bases. Looked up from germline, CDR1 is SEHNR and CDR2 is FQNEAQ (reference sequence). Germline trimming cut 5 bases from V and 15 bases from J; bases unmatched to any gene: 13. CDR3 size: 13 residues. CDR3 nucleotides: TGTGCCAGCAGCATAACTAGCGTCGGGGTAGGGTTCTTC. Translating it yields CASSITSVGVGFF.

This clonotype turned up a few times. The chain is built from TRBV12-3 or TRBV12-4 and TRBJ2-7; D might be TRBD2 (5 bases). The CDR3 runs to 12 residues. Trimming took 6 bases from V and 4 from J, leaving 10 bases between them. The CDR3 sequence is CASRSRGYEQYF. The CDR3 region has the DNA TGTGCCAGCAGGTCCCGGGGTTACGAGCAGTACTTC.

This clonotype was seen a few times. This sequence joins TRBV5-1 and TRBJ2-5, with D tentatively TRBD2 (6 bases). The germline V gene has CDR1 SGHRS and CDR2 YFSETQ. This CDR3 region has 15 residues. V lost 4 bases and J 5 bases, leaving 18 bases between the germline ends. The CDR3 is CASSDTGSLGETQYF. CDR3 bases: TGCGCCAGCAGCGACACCGGGAGTCTAGGGGAGACCCAGTACTTC.

V gene TRBV3-1 combines with J gene TRBJ2-3; D is perhaps TRBD2 (6 bases). The length of the CDR3 is 14 residues. Trimming shortened V by 3 bases and J by 8 bases, and 15 bases separated the two germline ends. Germline CDR1 is LGHDT and CDR2 is YNNKEL (reference sequence). CDR3 sequence reads: CASSQDRAGGTQYF. The CDR3, as DNA: TGTGCCAGCAGCCAGGATAGGGCCGGGGGTACGCAGTATTTT.

The V gene is TRBV20-1, the J gene TRBJ2-5, with 7 positions matching TRBD2. The end of the DNA is better explained by TRBJ2-7, so the J call may be wrong. Germline CDR1 is DFQATT and CDR2 is SNEGSKA (reference sequence). The CDR3 has 13 amino acids. CDR3 residues: CSARRELIYEQYF. Written as DNA, the CDR3 is TGCAGTGCTAGGCGGGAGCTTATCTACGAGCAGTACTTC.